One and the same sample provided the 20 T cell receptor beta chains below, sequenced in a study of T cell therapy after organ transplantation (dated by TCRdb to about 2019). The protocol used for the library was the immunoSEQ multiplex PCR assay. The clones in this table, taken by TCRdb from immuneACCESS, are in-frame only. Not every clone is retained; where verified, under half of the shortfall comes from an unresolved V gene, and the cause of the rest is unknown. The sample yields about 3,600 clones; about two thirds were counted once. Less than 45% of the sample is held by the ten biggest clonotypes. These receptors lack a known antigen. The time point label corresponds to: 20-29 weeks after completion of therapy. Sequences were derived from CD8+ T cells from blood, sampled after autologous CMV-specific T cell therapy. The origin of the receptors is a human patient who had received a solid organ transplant and had CMV disease. After a transplant, some of the T cells may come from the graft donor.

The gene calls are TRBV29-1 and TRBJ2-1; the D gene is possibly TRBD1 (6 bases). V lost 2 bases and J 7 bases, leaving 9 bases between the germline ends. This CDR3 has 12 amino acids. Germline assignment: CDR1 SQVTM and CDR2 ANQGSEA. As DNA, the CDR3 is TGCAGCGTTGAAATCCAGGGGAATGAGCAGTTCTTC. Translating it yields CSVEIQGNEQFF.

Concerning this clone: Other DNA sequences from this sample encode an identical CDR3 as well. The chain recombines TRBV9 with TRBJ2-2; 7 positions match TRBD2. The ends lost 0 bases at V and 4 bases at J; junction bases unmatched: 15. CDR1 SGDLS and CDR2 YYNGEE come from the germline V gene. CDR3 length equals 19 residues. In DNA form, the CDR3 reads TGTGCCAGCAGCGTAGTTCCCGCGGGCGATGGGGGGGGCACCGGGGAGCTGTTTTTT. Amino acids: CASSVVPAGDGGGTGELFF.

There are a few counts of this clone. The chain uses TRBV7-8 and TRBJ2-3; D unresolved. The V end was cut by 0 bases, the J end by 2 bases, with 12 bases between. This CDR3 has 16 amino acids. From germline, CDR1 is SGHVS and CDR2 FQNEAQ. As DNA, the CDR3 is TGTGCCAGCAGCTTAGCGTTCGGCGGAGCCACAGATACGCAGTATTTT. This sequence encodes CASSLAFGGATDTQYF.

The chain is built from TRBV14 and TRBJ2-5; D is uncertain. This CDR3 is 15 amino acids long. Looked up from germline, CDR1 is SGHDN and CDR2 is FVKESK. The V gene lost 1 base and the J gene lost 1 base, with 10 bases spanning the gap. The CDR3 is CASSQGVHTQETQYF. The DNA of the CDR3 is TGTGCCAGCAGCCAAGGAGTACACACCCAAGAGACCCAGTACTTC.

The genes are TRBV5-3 and TRBJ2-1; 7 nucleotides match TRBD2. TRBV5-3 is classed as an ORF, of uncertain function. The junction had 4 bases not matched to a gene; V was cut back by 0 bases and J by 7 bases. The CDR3 runs 14 residues. The CDR3 nucleotides are TGTGCCAGAAGCTTGGGGGAGGGAAGGAATGAGCAGTTCTTC. Translating gives CARSLGEGRNEQFF.

The chain recombines TRBV5-4 with TRBJ2-2, with 9 bases fitting TRBD1. CDR3 length: 15 amino acids. Losses at the gene ends were 7 bases for V and 5 bases for J; bases not matched to a gene: 9. Germline loops: CDR1 SGHNT, CDR2 YYREEE (reference sequence). Here the CDR3 reads CASGGDRVQTGELFF. CDR3 DNA sequence: TGTGCCAGCGGGGGGGACAGGGTACAAACCGGGGAGCTGTTTTTT.

This chain links TRBV7-9 with TRBJ2-5; the match to TRBD2 covers 12 bases. The CDR3 consists of 16 residues. Germline CDR1 reads SEHNR; CDR2 reads FQNEAQ (reference sequence). With 4 bases clipped from V and 5 bases from J, the junction kept 8 bases outside the gene matches. The DNA of the CDR3 is TGTGCCAGCAGCTGGAGCCTAGCGGGAGGGCGGGAGACCCAGTACTTC. Its protein product is CASSWSLAGGRETQYF.

The chain has TRBV19 and TRBJ2-2; 8 bases fit TRBD2. CDR1 is LNHDA, CDR2 SQIVND, per germline (reference sequence). The CDR3 runs 15 residues. The J segment lost 6 bases and the V segment lost 7 bases, leaving 10 bases of the junction unmatched. In DNA, the CDR3 is TGTGCCAGTAAAGAGGGACTAGTAAGCTCCGGGGAGCTGTTTTTT. It is translated as CASKEGLVSSGELFF.

The chain uses TRBV6-5 and TRBJ1-1; no reliable D call. The CDR3 extends over 13 amino acids. The germline gives CDR1 MNHEY, CDR2 SVGAGI. Trimming cost V 2 bases and J 1 base, with 5 bases left between them. As DNA, the CDR3 is TGTGCCAGCAGTTACGGAGGGAACACTGAAGCTTTCTTT. This encodes CASSYGGNTEAFF.

This chain links TRBV6-4 with TRBJ1-1; D is unclear. Germline V CDR1 and CDR2: MRHNA, SNTAGT. Trimming left V 6 bases short and J 4 bases short, with 15 bases between. CDR3 length: 14 amino acids. The CDR3 bases are TGTGCCAGCAGGGAGGACGGAGATGGCACTGAAGCTTTCTTT. Amino acids: CASREDGDGTEAFF.

This rearrangement joins TRBV15 to TRBJ2-2; tentatively, D is TRBD1 (5 bases). There are 15 residues in the CDR3. Germline V lookup: CDR1 LNHNV, CDR2 YYDKDF (reference sequence). Trimming left V 6 bases short and J 3 bases short, with 14 bases between. CDR3: CATSLGRADTGELFF. CDR3 DNA sequence: TGTGCCACCAGTTTAGGCAGGGCGGACACCGGGGAGCTGTTTTTT. The full variable domain, its missing parts supplied by reference TRBV15 and TRBJ2-2, is DAMVIQNPRYQVTQFGKPVTLSCSQTLNHNVMYWYQQKSSQAPKLLFHYYDKDFNNEADTPDNFQSRRPNTSFCFLDIRSPGLGDTAMYLCATSLGRADTGELFFGEGSRLTVL.

This chain joins TRBV4-3 and TRBJ2-7, with a weak D call TRBD2 (6 bases). V was trimmed by 0 bases and J by 3 bases, leaving 9 bases between them. The CDR3 is 14 amino acids. Germline V CDR1 and CDR2: LGHNA, YSLEER. CDR3 sequence: CASSQDRLDYEQYF. The CDR3 nucleotides are TGCGCCAGCAGCCAAGATAGACTAGACTACGAGCAGTACTTC.

V and J are TRBV15 and TRBJ2-3; D might be TRBD1 (5 bases). This CDR3 has 16 residues. V lost 1 base and J lost 2, with 13 bases in between. Germline-derived CDR1 and CDR2 are LNHNV and YYDKDF (reference sequence). The CDR3 is CATSRAPDTHTDTQYF. For the CDR3, the DNA is TGTGCCACCAGCAGAGCTCCGGACACCCACACAGATACGCAGTATTTT.

The CDR3 protein is CASSYLPADTQYF. DNA of the CDR3: TGTGCCAGCAGCTACCTTCCCGCGGATACGCAGTATTTT. The rearrangement uses TRBV7-6 and TRBJ2-3, with D uncertain. V was clipped by 4 bases and J by 6 bases, with 11 bases between them. This CDR3 contains 13 residues. The germline V gene encodes CDR1 SGHVS and CDR2 FNYEAQ.

The chain couples TRBV13 to TRBJ1-1; D remains unclear. Germline-derived CDR1 and CDR2 are PRHDT and FYEKMQ (reference sequence). Trimming left V 2 bases short and J 5 bases short, with 6 bases between. The CDR3 contains 12 residues. CDR3 coding DNA: TGTGCCAGCAGCTTATCGGGGACTGAAGCTTTCTTT. As protein: CASSLSGTEAFF.

The chain employs TRBV2 and TRBJ2-6, with D possibly TRBD2 on 5 matching bases. The germline CDR1 and CDR2 sequences are SNHLY and FYNNEI. Between the trimmed V and J ends, which lost 1 base and 2 bases, there was a span of 6 bases. The CDR3 is 15 amino acids. In nucleotides, the CDR3 is TGTGCCAGCAGTGAAGGCGGGCCTGGGGCCAACGTCCTGACTTTC. Protein product: CASSEGGPGANVLTF.

V and J are TRBV7-9 and TRBJ2-5; no reliable D call. This CDR3 is built from 12 residues. Germline values: CDR1 SEHNR, CDR2 FQNEAQ (reference sequence). Trimming cost V 5 bases and J 1 base, with 5 bases left between them. As DNA, the CDR3 is TGTGCCAGCAGCAACTCCCAAGAGACCCAGTACTTC. It encodes CASSNSQETQYF.

The chain links TRBV6-4 to TRBJ2-2; D unclear. This CDR3 has 13 amino acids. The V gene's germline CDR1 is MRHNA and CDR2 SNTAGT. The germline V and J ends were trimmed by 0 bases and 4 bases, with 3 bases remaining between them. The CDR3, as DNA: TGTGCCAGCAGTGACTCTAGCACCGGGGAGCTGTTTTTT. It is translated as CASSDSSTGELFF.

The table lists this clone with a few counts. The V call is TRBV4-1, the J call TRBJ1-1; the D is unclear. Germline CDR1 MGHRA, CDR2 YSYEKL. The ends were cut back, 5 bases at V and 7 bases at J, with 17 bases in the middle. The CDR3 totals 14 residues. CDR3 in DNA: TGCGCCAGCAGCTTCACGGCCCCACTTGATGAAGCTTTCTTT. This codes for CASSFTAPLDEAFF.

This chain links TRBV6-5 with TRBJ2-1; D uncertain. Trimming took 0 bases from V and 9 from J, leaving 3 bases between them. The length of the CDR3 is 11 residues. Germline V gene lookup returns CDR1 MNHEY and CDR2 SVGAGI. CDR3 sequence reads: CASSYSSEQFF. The CDR3 DNA follows: TGTGCCAGCAGTTACTCGAGTGAGCAGTTCTTC.